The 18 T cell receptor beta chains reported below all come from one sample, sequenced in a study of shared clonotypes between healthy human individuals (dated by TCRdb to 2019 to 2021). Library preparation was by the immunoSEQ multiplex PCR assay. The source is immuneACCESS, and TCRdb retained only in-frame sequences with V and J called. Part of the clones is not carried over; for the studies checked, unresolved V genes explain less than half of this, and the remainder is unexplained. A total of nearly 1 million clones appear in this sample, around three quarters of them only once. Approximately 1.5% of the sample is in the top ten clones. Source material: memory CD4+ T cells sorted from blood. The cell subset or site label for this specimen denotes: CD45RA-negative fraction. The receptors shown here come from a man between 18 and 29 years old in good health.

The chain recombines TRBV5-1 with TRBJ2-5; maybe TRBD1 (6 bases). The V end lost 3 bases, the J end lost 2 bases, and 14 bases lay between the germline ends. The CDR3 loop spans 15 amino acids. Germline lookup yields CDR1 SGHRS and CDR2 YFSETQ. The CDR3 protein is CASSSAQGGQETQYF. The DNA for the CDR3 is TGCGCCAGCAGCTCGGCACAGGGCGGACAAGAGACCCAGTACTTC.

CDR3: CASSLNGGETQNTQYF. The CDR3 coding sequence is TGTGCCAGCAGCTTAAATGGGGGGGAAACTCAAAATACGCAGTATTTT. The J gene is TRBJ2-3, the V gene TRBV11-2; 7 nucleotides agree with TRBD2. V was clipped by 2 bases and J by 7 bases; unmatched bases: 12. CDR3 size: 16 residues. Germline-derived CDR1 and CDR2 are SGHAT and FQNNGV.

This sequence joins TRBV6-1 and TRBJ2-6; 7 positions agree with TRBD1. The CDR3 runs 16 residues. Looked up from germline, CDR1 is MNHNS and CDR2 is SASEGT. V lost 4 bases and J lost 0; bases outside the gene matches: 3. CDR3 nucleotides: TGTGCCAGCAGTGCCGGGACAGTCTCTGGGGCCAACGTCCTGACTTTC. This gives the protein CASSAGTVSGANVLTF.

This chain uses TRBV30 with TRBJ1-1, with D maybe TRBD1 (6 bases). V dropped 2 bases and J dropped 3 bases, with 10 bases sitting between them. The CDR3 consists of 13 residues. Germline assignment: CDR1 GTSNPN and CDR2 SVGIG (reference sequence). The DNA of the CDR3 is TGTGCCTGGAGTACAGGGTCGGACACTGAAGCTTTCTTT. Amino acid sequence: CAWSTGSDTEAFF.

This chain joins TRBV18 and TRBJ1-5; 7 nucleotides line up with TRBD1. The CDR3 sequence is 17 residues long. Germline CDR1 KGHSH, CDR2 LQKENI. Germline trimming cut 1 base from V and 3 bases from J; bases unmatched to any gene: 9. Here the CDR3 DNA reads TGTGCCAGCTCACCACAATCCGGGACAGTCAACAATCAGCCCCAGCATTTT. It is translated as CASSPQSGTVNNQPQHF.

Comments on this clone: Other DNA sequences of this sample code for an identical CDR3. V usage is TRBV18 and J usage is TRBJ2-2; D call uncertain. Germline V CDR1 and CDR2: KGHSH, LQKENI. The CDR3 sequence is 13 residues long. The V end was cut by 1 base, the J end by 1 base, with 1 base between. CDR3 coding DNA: TGTGCCAGCTCACCACAGAACACCGGGGAGCTGTTTTTT. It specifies CASSPQNTGELFF.

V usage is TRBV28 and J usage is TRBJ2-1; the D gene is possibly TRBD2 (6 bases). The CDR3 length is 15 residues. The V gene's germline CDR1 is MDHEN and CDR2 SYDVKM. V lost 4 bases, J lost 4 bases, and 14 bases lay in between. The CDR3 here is CASSSAGLEYNEQFF. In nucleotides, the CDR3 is TGTGCCAGCAGTTCGGCGGGGCTGGAGTACAATGAGCAGTTCTTC.

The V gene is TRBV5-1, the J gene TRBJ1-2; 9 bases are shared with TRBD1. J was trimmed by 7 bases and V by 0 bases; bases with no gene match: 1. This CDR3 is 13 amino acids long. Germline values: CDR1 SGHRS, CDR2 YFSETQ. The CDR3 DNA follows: TGCGCCAGCAGCTTGGGGGGACAGGGTGGCTACACCTTC. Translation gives CASSLGGQGGYTF.

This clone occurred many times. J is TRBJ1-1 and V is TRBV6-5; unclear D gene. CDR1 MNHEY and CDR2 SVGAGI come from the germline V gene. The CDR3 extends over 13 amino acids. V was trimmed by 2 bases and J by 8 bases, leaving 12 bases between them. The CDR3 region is CASSYGLSSEAFF. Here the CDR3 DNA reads TGTGCCAGCAGTTACGGGCTGTCCTCCGAAGCTTTCTTT.

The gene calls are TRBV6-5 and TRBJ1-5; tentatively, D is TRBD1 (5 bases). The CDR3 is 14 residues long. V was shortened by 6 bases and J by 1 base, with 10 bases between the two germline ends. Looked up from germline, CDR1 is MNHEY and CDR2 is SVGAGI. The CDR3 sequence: CASRPDRSNQPQHF. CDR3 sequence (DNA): TGTGCCAGCAGACCTGACAGAAGCAATCAGCCCCAGCATTTT.

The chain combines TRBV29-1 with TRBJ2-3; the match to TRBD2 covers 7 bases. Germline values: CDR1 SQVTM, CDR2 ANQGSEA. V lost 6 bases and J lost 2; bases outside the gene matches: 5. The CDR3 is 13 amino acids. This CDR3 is CSVAGTTTDTQYF. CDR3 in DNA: TGCAGCGTCGCCGGGACTACCACAGATACGCAGTATTTT.

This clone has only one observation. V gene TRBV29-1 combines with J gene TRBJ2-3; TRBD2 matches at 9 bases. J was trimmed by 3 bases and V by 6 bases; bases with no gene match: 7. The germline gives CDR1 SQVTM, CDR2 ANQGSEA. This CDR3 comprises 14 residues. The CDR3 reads CSVGRSGGTDTQYF. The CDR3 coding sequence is TGCAGCGTCGGACGCAGCGGGGGGACAGATACGCAGTATTTT.

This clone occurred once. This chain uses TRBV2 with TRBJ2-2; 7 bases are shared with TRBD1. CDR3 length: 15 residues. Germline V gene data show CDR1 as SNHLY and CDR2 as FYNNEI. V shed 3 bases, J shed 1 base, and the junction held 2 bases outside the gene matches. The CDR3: CASSDWDRNTGELFF. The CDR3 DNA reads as TGTGCCAGCAGTGATTGGGACAGGAACACCGGGGAGCTGTTTTTT. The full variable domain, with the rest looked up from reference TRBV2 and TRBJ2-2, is EPEVTQTPSHQVTQMGQEVILRCVPISNHLYFYWYRQILGQKVEFLVSFYNNEISEKSEIFDDQFSVERPDGSNFTLKIRSTKLEDSAMYFCASSDWDRNTGELFFGEGSRLTVL.

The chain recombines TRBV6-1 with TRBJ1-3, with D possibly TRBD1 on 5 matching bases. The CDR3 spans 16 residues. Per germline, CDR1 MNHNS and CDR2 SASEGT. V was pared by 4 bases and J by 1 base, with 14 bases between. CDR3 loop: CASSGPGTESGNTIYF. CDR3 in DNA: TGTGCCAGCAGTGGACCCGGGACCGAATCTGGAAACACCATATATTTT.

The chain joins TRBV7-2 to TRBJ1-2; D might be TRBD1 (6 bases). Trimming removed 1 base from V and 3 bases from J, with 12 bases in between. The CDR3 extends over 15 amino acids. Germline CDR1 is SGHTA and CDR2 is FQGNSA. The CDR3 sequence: CASSLEKDSHYGYTF. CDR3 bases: TGTGCCAGCAGCTTAGAGAAGGACAGCCACTATGGCTACACCTTC.

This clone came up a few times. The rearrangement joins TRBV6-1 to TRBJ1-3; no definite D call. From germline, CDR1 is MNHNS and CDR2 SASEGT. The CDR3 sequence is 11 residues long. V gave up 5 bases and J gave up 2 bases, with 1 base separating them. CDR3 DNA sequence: TGTGCCAGCAGTACTGGAAACACCATATATTTT. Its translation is CASSTGNTIYF.

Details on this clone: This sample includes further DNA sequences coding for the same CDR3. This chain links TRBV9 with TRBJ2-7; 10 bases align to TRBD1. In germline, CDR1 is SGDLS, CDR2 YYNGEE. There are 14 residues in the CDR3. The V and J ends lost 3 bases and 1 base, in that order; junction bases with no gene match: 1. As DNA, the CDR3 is TGTGCCAGCAGCGGGGGACAGGGGTCCTACGAGCAGTACTTC. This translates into CASSGGQGSYEQYF.

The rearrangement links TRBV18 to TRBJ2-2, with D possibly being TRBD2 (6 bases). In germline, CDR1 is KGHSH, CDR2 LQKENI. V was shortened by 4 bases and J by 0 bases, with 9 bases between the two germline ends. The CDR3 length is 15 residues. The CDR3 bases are TGTGCCAGCTCACAGGGGACTGCGAACACCGGGGAGCTGTTTTTT. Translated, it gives CASSQGTANTGELFF.